The rows below give T cell receptor beta chains drawn from one sample of a study of early T cells in non-severe SARS-CoV-2 infection. Each CDR3 protein gets one entry after TCRdb re-called the 5' RACE reads with MiXCR. The table lists some 40,000 distinct CDR3 sequences, over 5% of them singletons, with 6% to 7% in the top ten. The sample in question was whole blood, obtained at baseline. The receptors were gathered from an adult who was a healthcare worker with PCR-confirmed SARS-CoV-2 infection or an uninfected control (not recorded which). Each CDR3 is given with its conserved first and last residue. A D gene is named only where the DNA matches it firmly. Clone size appears in some rows only: once, few, many, or a class for an expanded clone.

abundance	v_gene	d_gene	j_gene	CDR3nt	CDR3aa
few	TRBV27	.	TRBJ1-5	TGTGCCAGCAGTTTTTCGGGGACTCAGCCCCAGCATTTT	CASSFSGTQPQHF
few	TRBV4-3	.	TRBJ1-5	TGCGCCAGCAGCCGGACGGCTTCTAGCAATCAGCCCCAGCATTTT	CASSRTASSNQPQHF
few	TRBV29-1	.	TRBJ1-1	TGCAGCGTTGTAAGCGGTTACACTGAAGCTTTCTTT	CSVVSGYTEAFF
.	TRBV30	.	TRBJ1-1	TGTGCCGCCTTAACAGGGAACACTGAAGCTTTCTTT	CAALTGNTEAFF
.	TRBV13	.	TRBJ1-2	TGTGCCGGCAGCAGTACAGGGAACTATGGCTACACCTTC	CAGSSTGNYGYTF
many	TRBV4-1	.	TRBJ2-7	TGCGCCAGCAGCCAAGGTCCGAACAGAACCTACGAGCAGTACTTC	CASSQGPNRTYEQYF
many	TRBV20-1	.	TRBJ1-1	TGCAGTGCGAGCAGGTCCATGAACACTGAAGCTTTCTTT	CSASRSMNTEAFF
.	TRBV2	.	TRBJ2-3	TGTGCCAGCAGTGTCGACGGGACAGATACGCAGTATTTT	CASSVDGTDTQYF
.	TRBV7-2	TRBD2	TRBJ2-3	TGTGCCAGCAGCGCCGGACTGGCTAGCGGCTTAATCACAGATACGCAGTATTTT	CASSAGLASGLITDTQYF
many	TRBV12-3/TRBV12-4	TRBD2	TRBJ2-1	TGTGCCAGCGGACTAGCGGGAGGTTACAATGAGCAGTTCTTC	CASGLAGGYNEQFF
many	TRBV19	TRBD2	TRBJ2-1	TGTGCCAGTAGGACTAGCGGGAGAGGAAATGAGCAGTTCTTC	CASRTSGRGNEQFF
many	TRBV7-6	.	TRBJ2-5	TGTGCCAGCAGCTACCAAGAGACCCAGTACTTC	CASSYQETQYF
many	TRBV6-5	TRBD1	TRBJ2-6	TGTGCCAGCAGCAAGAGGGGACAGGGGCGGTCTGGGGCCAACGTCCTGACTTTC	CASSKRGQGRSGANVLTF
many	TRBV4-1	TRBD1	TRBJ1-1	TGCGCCAGCAGTCATTTCGGGACAGCGACTGAAGCTTTCTTT	CASSHFGTATEAFF
many	TRBV20-1	TRBD2	TRBJ2-7	TGCAGTGCTAGTCTAGCGGGAGTCACTATCGAGCAGTACTTC	CSASLAGVTIEQYF
.	TRBV13	TRBD1	TRBJ1-2	TGTGCCAGCAGCGTAGGACAGGGCCTCTATGGCTACACCTTC	CASSVGQGLYGYTF
.	TRBV18	.	TRBJ1-1	TGTGCCAGCTCACGCGGGGAGGCTGAAGCTTTCTTT	CASSRGEAEAFF
many	TRBV11-2	.	TRBJ2-1	TGTGCCAGCAGCATCGGCGATGAGCAGTTCTTC	CASSIGDEQFF
many	TRBV13	.	TRBJ1-1	TGTGCCAGCAGCCCCGAAACGGATCCGAACACTGAAGCTTTCTTT	CASSPETDPNTEAFF
many	TRBV6-5	.	TRBJ1-2	TGTGCCAGCAGTTACGGCAGCTCTAACTATGGCTACACCTTC	CASSYGSSNYGYTF
.	TRBV7-3	.	TRBJ1-1	TGTGCCAGCACCCTAGGGAGGAACACTGAAGCTTTCTTT	CASTLGRNTEAFF
few	TRBV4-3	.	TRBJ2-1	TGCGCCAGCAGCCAGTCCCCTAGCACCAATGAGCAGTTCTTC	CASSQSPSTNEQFF
many	TRBV18	.	TRBJ1-1	TGTGCCAGCTCGGACAGTTGGAACACTGAAGCTTTCTTT	CASSDSWNTEAFF
many	TRBV20-1	TRBD1	TRBJ1-3	TGCAGTGCCGAGGGGACAGGGGGAGTTAGGGACACCATATATTTT	CSAEGTGGVRDTIYF
many	TRBV20-1	TRBD1	TRBJ2-5	TGCAGTGCTACGGACAGGGGAGGCGAGACCCAGTACTTC	CSATDRGGETQYF
many	TRBV5-4	.	TRBJ2-7	TGTGCCAGCAGCGGCAGGGGCGAGCAGTACTTC	CASSGRGEQYF
few	TRBV7-3	TRBD2	TRBJ2-1	TGTGCCAGCAGCTTACTAGCGGGAGGGAGAGGTGAGCAGTTCTTC	CASSLLAGGRGEQFF
many	TRBV4-1	.	TRBJ2-1	TGCGCCAGCAGCTTGGACTCGCATCCCGTAAAGTTCTTC	CASSLDSHPVKFF
many	TRBV7-9	.	TRBJ1-5	TGTGCCAGCAGCCACGGAAATCAGGCCCAGCATTTT	CASSHGNQAQHF
many	TRBV28	TRBD1	TRBJ2-7	TGTGCCAGCAGCGCCCGGGACAGGGGCTCCTACGAGCAGTACTTC	CASSARDRGSYEQYF
many	TRBV11-2	.	TRBJ2-3	TGTGCCAGCAGCTTTACCACAGATACGCAGTATTTT	CASSFTTDTQYF
many	TRBV10-1	TRBD2	TRBJ2-2	TGCGCCAGCGAAAACACCATAGCGGGAGGGCCTGGGGAGCTGTTTTTT	CASENTIAGGPGELFF
many	TRBV2	.	TRBJ2-1	TGTGCCAGCATACAGGGACTGATCTACAATGAGCAGTTCTTC	CASIQGLIYNEQFF
many	TRBV20-1	.	TRBJ2-7	TGCAGTGCTCTCCGACTAGGCGGATACGAGCAGTACTTC	CSALRLGGYEQYF
many	TRBV9	.	TRBJ1-1	TGTGCCAGCAGCGTAGGACCGGGGACACTGAACACTGAAGCTTTCTTT	CASSVGPGTLNTEAFF
few	TRBV11-2	.	TRBJ1-6	TGTGCCAGCAGCACCCGAACCGGCAGATATAATTCACCCCTCCACTTT	CASSTRTGRYNSPLHF
many	TRBV19	TRBD2	TRBJ2-1	TGTGCCAGTAGCCTTAGCGGGAGTGATCACAATGAGCAGTTCTTC	CASSLSGSDHNEQFF
.	TRBV5-1	.	TRBJ1-1	TGCGCCAGCAGCTTGGACCAGGGGATGAACACTGAAGCTTTCTTT	CASSLDQGMNTEAFF
few	TRBV20-1	TRBD2	TRBJ2-1	TGCAGTGCTATAAACCTAGCGGGAGGCCTGAATGAGCAGTTCTTC	CSAINLAGGLNEQFF
many	TRBV29-1	TRBD1	TRBJ2-5	TGCAGCGCAGTGGGGGACAGGGAAGGAGAGACCCAGTACTTC	CSAVGDREGETQYF
many	TRBV29-1	.	TRBJ1-1	TGCAGCGTTGACAGGGCCTTAACTGAAGCTTTCTTT	CSVDRALTEAFF
many	TRBV28	.	TRBJ1-1	TGTGCCAGCTTCCAGGACCCCTGGAGGCACACTGAAGCTTTCTTT	CASFQDPWRHTEAFF
many	TRBV4-1	.	TRBJ2-1	TGCGCCAGCAGTCTACCCTACAATGAGCAGTTCTTC	CASSLPYNEQFF
.	TRBV3-1	.	TRBJ2-6	TGTGCCAGCAGCCAAGACGGACGTAGCTCTGGGGCCAACGTCCTGACTTTC	CASSQDGRSSGANVLTF
many	TRBV12-5	.	TRBJ2-1	TGTGCTAGTGGCGAAGGGGTCAATGAGCAGTTCTTC	CASGEGVNEQFF
many	TRBV11-3	.	TRBJ1-1	TGTGCCAGCAGCTTAGGGGAGGGACGGATGAACACTGAAGCTTTCTTT	CASSLGEGRMNTEAFF
many	TRBV6-2/TRBV6-3	.	TRBJ2-2	TGTGCCAGCAGTTACGTGACTAACCTGTGGGACGGGGAGCTGTTTTTT	CASSYVTNLWDGELFF
many	TRBV5-1	TRBD2	TRBJ2-3	TGCGCCAGCAGCGGTCTAGCGGGAGAAGATACGCAGTATTTT	CASSGLAGEDTQYF
many	TRBV28	.	TRBJ1-2	TGTGCCAGCTCTCTGGGGTGGTCTGATTATTATGGCTACACCTTC	CASSLGWSDYYGYTF
many	TRBV23-1	.	TRBJ1-4	TGCGCCAGCAGTCAATTTCGTTGGGAAAAACTGTTTTTT	CASSQFRWEKLFF
many	TRBV7-2	TRBD1	TRBJ1-2	TGTGCCAGCAGCTTTCAGCCGAGACAGGGTGGCTCAGCTAACTATGGCTACACCTTC	CASSFQPRQGGSANYGYTF
many	TRBV11-2	.	TRBJ2-5	TGTGCCAGCAGCCCCACGTTACAGTCCTTCCAAGAGACCCAGTACTTC	CASSPTLQSFQETQYF
many	TRBV10-2	.	TRBJ1-4	TGCGCCAGCACCGAGGAGGACAGCCTTGCAACTAATGAAAAACTGTTTTTT	CASTEEDSLATNEKLFF
.	TRBV6-5	.	TRBJ1-4	TGTGCCAGCAGTCCCCACCCAGGCCATGAAAAACTGTTTTTT	CASSPHPGHEKLFF
many	TRBV5-1	.	TRBJ2-3	TGCGCCAGCAGCTTGGTTGGTGATTTGGGGACAGATACGCAGTATTTT	CASSLVGDLGTDTQYF
many	TRBV28	TRBD2	TRBJ2-3	TGTGCCAGCGGCCGGGGGGGCACAGATACGCAGTATTTT	CASGRGGTDTQYF
many	TRBV21-1	.	TRBJ2-1	TGTGCCACCCTAGGGAGGATTTACAATGAGCAGTTCTTC	CATLGRIYNEQFF
many	TRBV6-5	.	TRBJ2-7	TGTGCCAGCAGTTACTCGACCTACGAGCAGTACTTC	CASSYSTYEQYF
many	TRBV5-1	TRBD2	TRBJ2-1	TGCGCCAGCAGCTTAACTGTTAGCGGGAGGCTTAATGAGCAGTTCTTC	CASSLTVSGRLNEQFF